The 27 T cell receptor beta chains below come from one sample, sequenced in a study of cytomegalovirus exposure and HLA in healthy donors. It was with 60 Vbeta and 13 Jbeta primers that the PCR ran. TCRdb's table, derived via immunoSEQ multiplex PCR, lists solely in-frame clones and lacks some. The table lists 150,000 to 200,000 clones, 82% of them singletons, with about 1.6% in the top ten. What was sequenced was PBMCs. Receptors were obtained from a girl aged 10-17 years in good health and CMV-seropositive.

This clone turned up a few times. The chain employs TRBV7-2 and TRBJ1-1, with a possible D match to TRBD1 (6 bases). Trimming cost V 5 bases and J 4 bases, with 17 bases left between them. Germline V gene sequence: CDR1 SGHTA, CDR2 FQGNSA. This CDR3 has 15 residues. CDR3: CASSREGGGITEAFF. The CDR3 nucleotides read TGTGCCAGCAGCCGGGAGGGGGGAGGAATCACTGAAGCTTTCTTT. The entire variable domain, with the rest obtained from reference TRBV7-2 and TRBJ1-1, is as follows: GAGVSQSPSNKVTEKGKDVELRCDPISGHTALYWYRQSLGQGLEFLIYFQGNSAPDKSGLPSDRFSAERTGGSVSTLTIQRTQQEDSAVYLCASSREGGGITEAFFGQGTRLTVV.

This clone is a singleton in its sample. J is TRBJ2-3 and V is TRBV5-6; 9 bases match TRBD1. CDR1 and CDR2 (germline): SGHDT, YYEEEE. The junction had 11 bases not matched to a gene; V was cut back by 3 bases and J by 3 bases. The CDR3 runs to 17 residues. The CDR3 reads CASSWRVRTGETDTQYF. DNA of the CDR3: TGTGCCAGCAGCTGGAGGGTTAGGACAGGGGAAACAGATACGCAGTATTTT.

This clone was seen more than once but under ten times. The chain uses TRBV7-9 and TRBJ2-1; 10 nucleotides line up with TRBD2. The germline V gene has CDR1 SEHNR and CDR2 FQNEAQ (reference sequence). The CDR3 extends over 16 amino acids. Trimming took 5 bases from V and 5 from J; bases not matched to a gene: 9. The CDR3 loop is CASSRRLAGTNNEQFF. The CDR3 bases are TGTGCCAGCAGCCGTCGACTAGCGGGTACAAACAATGAGCAGTTCTTC.

J is TRBJ1-5 and V is TRBV30; 7 bases line up with TRBD1. Germline V lookup: CDR1 GTSNPN, CDR2 SVGIG (reference sequence). V shed 3 bases and J 4 bases; nucleotides not matched to a gene: 9. The CDR3 contains 15 residues. The CDR3 loop reads CAWSLTGLRNQPQHF. The CDR3 DNA sequence: TGTGCCTGGAGCCTGACAGGGCTTAGGAATCAGCCCCAGCATTTT. The variable domain in full, with the rest retrieved from reference TRBV30 and TRBJ1-5, is SQTIHQWPATLVQPVGSPLSLECTVEGTSNPNLYWYRQAAGRGLQLLFYSVGIGQISSEVPQNLSASRPQDRQFILSSKKLLLSDSGFYLCAWSLTGLRNQPQHFGDGTRLSIL.

This clone appeared a single time. V and J are TRBV10-3 and TRBJ2-2, with D possibly being TRBD1 (6 bases). The CDR3 totals 17 residues. Germline V CDR1 and CDR2: ENHRY, SYGVKD. With 6 bases removed from V and 0 bases from J, the gap between germline ends came to 17 bases. The CDR3 spells CAISDEQGPSNTGELFF. CDR3 sequence (DNA): TGTGCCATCAGCGACGAACAGGGTCCCTCGAACACCGGGGAGCTGTTTTTT.

The chain employs TRBV7-8 and TRBJ2-7, with 8 bases matching TRBD2. The ends lost 1 base at V and 4 bases at J; junction bases unmatched: 6. Germline V gives CDR1 SGHVS, CDR2 FQNEAQ. This CDR3 has 15 residues. As DNA, the CDR3 is TGTGCCAGCAGCTTAGTCGCGGGGGGCCCGTACGAGCAGTACTTC. Translation: CASSLVAGGPYEQYF. Drawing the rest from reference TRBV7-8 and TRBJ2-7, the complete variable domain is GAGVSQSPRYKVAKRGQDVALRCDPISGHVSLFWYQQALGQGPEFLTYFQNEAQLDKSGLPSDRFFAERPEGSVSTLKIQRTQQEDSAVYLCASSLVAGGPYEQYFGPGTRLTVT.

This chain links TRBV5-5 with TRBJ1-1; tentatively, D is TRBD1 (6 bases). CDR3 length: 14 residues. Trimming cost V 2 bases and J 4 bases, with 12 bases left between them. CDR1 and CDR2 from the germline V gene are SGHKS and YYEKEE (reference sequence). The CDR3 here is CASSLQGWATEAFF. In nucleotides, the CDR3 is TGTGCCAGCAGCTTACAGGGCTGGGCCACTGAAGCTTTCTTT.

This chain joins TRBV9 and TRBJ2-5; TRBD1 agrees at 9 bases. Trimming cost V 4 bases and J 0 bases; bases outside gene matches: 7. The CDR3 has 16 residues. Germline lookup yields CDR1 SGDLS and CDR2 YYNGEE. CDR3 coding DNA: TGTGCCAGCAGCTCAGGGACAGGGTTGCACCAAGAGACCCAGTACTTC. Translated: CASSSGTGLHQETQYF.

V is TRBV10-3 and J is TRBJ2-5; 9 bases match TRBD2. The V segment lost 8 bases and the J segment 5 bases; nucleotides outside the gene matches: 18. The CDR3 runs to 17 residues. CDR1 ENHRY and CDR2 SYGVKD come from the germline V gene. DNA for the CDR3: TGTGCCATCTTTTGGCGGGGGGGCCGGGCGAAAGTGGAGACCCAGTACTTC. Translation gives CAIFWRGGRAKVETQYF.

This clone was seen a handful of times. The chain has TRBV29-1 and TRBJ1-2; tentatively, D is TRBD1 (6 bases). Trimming removed 5 bases at V and 7 bases at J, with 17 bases between. CDR3 size: 13 residues. Germline CDR1 SQVTM, CDR2 ANQGSEA. The DNA for the CDR3 is TGCAGCGTTAGGGACAAAGATCTCTCTGGCTACACCTTC. This sequence encodes CSVRDKDLSGYTF.

A few counts support this clone. DNA of the CDR3: TGTGCCAGCAGTCTCGGACCGGACAGGGTTAAGTACGAGCAGTACTTC. Translation: CASSLGPDRVKYEQYF. The chain is built from TRBV27 and TRBJ2-7, with 8 nucleotides matching TRBD1. This CDR3 is 16 amino acids long. Per the germline V gene, CDR1 is MNHEY and CDR2 is SMNVEV (reference sequence). V shed 5 bases, J shed 4 bases, and the junction held 13 bases outside the gene matches.

This chain joins TRBV29-1 and TRBJ1-2, with a tentative D call TRBD1 (5 bases). Germline-derived CDR1 and CDR2 are SQVTM and ANQGSEA. Trimming took 2 bases from V and 4 from J, leaving 14 bases between them. The CDR3 is made up of 14 amino acids. The CDR3 loop is CSVELQGVGYGYTF. In DNA, the CDR3 is TGCAGCGTTGAACTTCAGGGTGTCGGCTATGGCTACACCTTC.

The rearrangement uses TRBV27 and TRBJ1-5; 11 positions match TRBD1. Germline assignment: CDR1 MNHEY and CDR2 SMNVEV (reference sequence). V shed 4 bases and J 6 bases; nucleotides not matched to a gene: 8. The CDR3 has 16 amino acids. The CDR3 protein is CASSSRGQGERQPQHF. Written as DNA, the CDR3 is TGTGCCAGCAGTTCGCGGGGACAGGGGGAGCGTCAGCCCCAGCATTTT.

Here the CDR3 DNA reads TGTGCCAGCAGCCAGGGTCACCGAAACACCGGGGAGCTGTTTTTT. Translating it yields CASSQGHRNTGELFF. V is TRBV2 and J is TRBJ2-2; maybe TRBD1 (5 bases). V was clipped by 6 bases and J by 2 bases, with 13 bases between them. Germline CDR1 SNHLY, CDR2 FYNNEI. CDR3 length: 15 amino acids. Full variable domain (outside the CDR3, taken from reference TRBV2 and TRBJ2-2): EPEVTQTPSHQVTQMGQEVILRCVPISNHLYFYWYRQILGQKVEFLVSFYNNEISEKSEIFDDQFSVERPDGSNFTLKIRSTKLEDSAMYFCASSQGHRNTGELFFGEGSRLTVL.

The V call is TRBV9, the J call TRBJ1-4; no reliable D call. The germline V gene encodes CDR1 SGDLS and CDR2 YYNGEE. V lost 0 bases to trimming and J lost 5 bases, with 8 bases between them. This CDR3 is 14 amino acids long. The CDR3 spells CASSVGSLNEKLFF. The CDR3 nucleotides are TGTGCCAGCAGCGTAGGAAGCCTCAATGAAAAACTGTTTTTT.

About this clone: Additional DNA sequences in this sample encode the identical CDR3. The chain recombines TRBV10-1 with TRBJ2-7; weak D call: TRBD2 (6 bases). This CDR3 has 16 residues. Germline lookup yields CDR1 WNHNN and CDR2 SYGVQD (reference sequence). Trimming cost V 3 bases and J 3 bases, with 18 bases left between them. Here the CDR3 reads CASSEVLAGPNYEQYF. For the CDR3, the DNA is TGCGCCAGCAGTGAAGTACTGGCGGGACCTAACTACGAGCAGTACTTC.

This chain's CDR3 is CASSKGPRGRINEQFF. CDR3 coding DNA: TGTGCCAGCAGCAAGGGGCCCAGGGGGCGCATCAATGAGCAGTTCTTC. The chain recombines TRBV14 with TRBJ2-1; 8 bases fit TRBD1. CDR1 and CDR2 (germline): SGHDN, FVKESK. CDR3 length: 16 residues. V lost 5 bases, J lost 6 bases, and 12 bases stayed unmatched.

The chain joins TRBV15 to TRBJ2-4; D might be TRBD1 (5 bases). The germline V gene has CDR1 LNHNV and CDR2 YYDKDF (reference sequence). Deletions cut 3 bases from V and 7 bases from J, with 10 bases between. There are 13 residues in the CDR3. CDR3 region: CATSSRVGNIQYF. In DNA form, the CDR3 reads TGTGCCACCAGCAGCAGGGTGGGGAACATTCAGTACTTC.

Comment on this clone: The same CDR3 also results from other DNA sequences found in this sample. The J gene is TRBJ2-2, the V gene TRBV6-5; the D is unclear. The germline V and J ends were trimmed by 6 bases and 0 bases, with 8 bases remaining between them. Per germline, CDR1 MNHEY and CDR2 SVGAGI. The CDR3 sequence is 14 residues long. In DNA form, the CDR3 reads TGTGCCAGCAGGTGGAGTGCGAACACCGGGGAGCTGTTTTTT. This encodes CASRWSANTGELFF.

This clone was detected a few times. The chain carries TRBV9 and TRBJ2-3; a weak D match, TRBD2 (5 bases). Between the trimmed V and J ends, which lost 0 bases and 10 bases, there was a span of 9 bases. Germline V gene data show CDR1 as SGDLS and CDR2 as YYNGEE. The CDR3 totals 12 residues. CDR3 region: CASSVESGAQYF. DNA of the CDR3: TGTGCCAGCAGCGTAGAGAGCGGTGCGCAGTATTTT.

Only a few counts were recorded for this clone. The rearrangement links TRBV6-1 to TRBJ1-5; unclear D gene. The length of the CDR3 is 13 residues. V dropped 6 bases and J dropped 3 bases, with 9 bases sitting between them. Germline V lookup: CDR1 MNHNS, CDR2 SASEGT. CDR3 residues: CASRWLINQPQHF. In DNA, the CDR3 is TGTGCCAGCAGGTGGCTGATCAATCAGCCCCAGCATTTT.

V and J are TRBV30 and TRBJ1-1, with 7 bases fitting TRBD1. Germline loops: CDR1 GTSNPN, CDR2 SVGIG (reference sequence). The ends lost 8 bases at V and 11 bases at J; junction bases unmatched: 11. The length of the CDR3 is 11 residues. The CDR3 DNA sequence: TGTGCCGGACGGGAGACAGGGAGGGCTTTCTTT. Translating gives CAGRETGRAFF. Full variable domain (missing parts from reference TRBV30 and TRBJ1-1): SQTIHQWPATLVQPVGSPLSLECTVEGTSNPNLYWYRQAAGRGLQLLFYSVGIGQISSEVPQNLSASRPQDRQFILSSKKLLLSDSGFYLCAGRETGRAFFGQGTRLTVV.

The gene calls are TRBV5-4 and TRBJ2-3; D not certain. In germline, CDR1 is SGHNT, CDR2 YYREEE (reference sequence). Trimming pared 0 bases from V and 4 bases from J, leaving 9 bases between. CDR3 size: 14 residues. CDR3 in amino acids: CASSLVGSPDTQYF. In DNA, the CDR3 is TGTGCCAGCAGCTTGGTCGGTAGCCCAGATACGCAGTATTTT. The full variable domain, in which reference TRBV5-4 and TRBJ2-3 provide the parts outside the CDR3, is ETGVTQSPTHLIKTRGQQVTLRCSSQSGHNTVSWYQQALGQGPQFIFQYYREEENGRGNFPPRFSGLQFPNYSSELNVNALELDDSALYLCASSLVGSPDTQYFGPGTRLTVL.

This rearrangement joins TRBV15 to TRBJ1-5; the match to TRBD1 covers 7 bases. J lost 2 bases, V lost 3 bases, and 1 base had no gene match. The CDR3 is 14 residues long. The V gene's germline CDR1 is LNHNV and CDR2 YYDKDF (reference sequence). CDR3 sequence: CATSSDRGNQPQHF. CDR3 coding DNA: TGTGCCACCAGCAGCGACAGGGGCAATCAGCCCCAGCATTTT.

A note on this clone: In the same sample, other DNA sequences code for this CDR3. The V call is TRBV30, the J call TRBJ1-2; tentative D call: TRBD1 (6 bases). The CDR3 sequence is 12 residues long. From germline, CDR1 is GTSNPN and CDR2 SVGIG (reference sequence). V was pared by 6 bases and J by 9 bases, with 17 bases between. CDR3 region: CACPLGGESYTF. In DNA form, the CDR3 reads TGTGCCTGCCCCTTAGGGGGAGAAAGCTACACCTTC.

This chain joins TRBV7-9 and TRBJ1-5; TRBD1 might be the D (5 bases). V lost 3 bases and J lost 0, with 12 bases in between. Germline-derived CDR1 and CDR2 are SEHNR and FQNEAQ (reference sequence). This CDR3 comprises 16 residues. The CDR3 DNA sequence: TGTGCCAGCAGCTTTCAGGGTTTCTATAGCAATCAGCCCCAGCATTTT. This translates into CASSFQGFYSNQPQHF.

V usage is TRBV6-5 and J usage is TRBJ2-5; a weak D match, TRBD1 (6 bases). The CDR3 is 13 residues long. Trimming took 6 bases from V and 5 from J, leaving 13 bases between them. Germline CDR1 reads MNHEY; CDR2 reads SVGAGI. CDR3 coding DNA: TGTGCCAGCAGGAGAGTCAGGGGTGAGACCCAGTACTTC. This sequence encodes CASRRVRGETQYF.